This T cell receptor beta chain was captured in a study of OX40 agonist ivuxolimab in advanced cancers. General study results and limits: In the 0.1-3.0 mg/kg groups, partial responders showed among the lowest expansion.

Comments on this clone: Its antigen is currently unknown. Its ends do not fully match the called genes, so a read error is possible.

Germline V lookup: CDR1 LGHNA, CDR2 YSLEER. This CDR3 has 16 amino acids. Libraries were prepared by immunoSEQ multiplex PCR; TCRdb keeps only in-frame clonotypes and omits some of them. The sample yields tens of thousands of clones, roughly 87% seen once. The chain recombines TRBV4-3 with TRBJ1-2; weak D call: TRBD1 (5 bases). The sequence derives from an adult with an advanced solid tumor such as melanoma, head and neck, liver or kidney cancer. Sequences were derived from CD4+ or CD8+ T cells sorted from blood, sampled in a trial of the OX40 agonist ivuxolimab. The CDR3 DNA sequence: TGCGCCAGCAGCCAAGATTGGAGCGTGAGGGGACCTATGTCCCGCTTC. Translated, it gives CASSQDWSVRGPMSRF.